These T cell receptor beta chains were read from a single sample in a study of OX40 agonist ivuxolimab in advanced cancers. Sequenced by immunoSEQ multiplex PCR; TCRdb stores in-frame clones only, minus some. The sample includes tens of thousands of clones, roughly 90% seen only once; the top ten take under 1.1%. Sequencing was performed on CD4+ or CD8+ T cells sorted from blood, taken in a trial of the OX40 agonist ivuxolimab. The receptors shown here come from an adult with an advanced solid tumor such as melanoma, head and neck, liver or kidney cancer. Each CDR3 is given with its conserved first and last residue. Fields, in order: clone size, V gene, CDR3 length, D gene, J gene, CDR3 DNA, CDR3 protein. A D gene is named only where the DNA matches it firmly. Size tells how often a clone was seen (once, few, many) or the class of an expanded clone, and some rows leave it out.

-	TRBV18	13	-	TRBJ1-2	TGTGCCAGCTCACCAAACTCGGACCTGGGCTACACCTTC	CASSPNSDLGYTF
-	TRBV5-1	16	TRBD2	TRBJ2-7	TGCGCCAGCAGCTTGGTTTCGGTAGCGGGTTCCTACGAGCAGTACTTC	CASSLVSVAGSYEQYF
-	TRBV6-1	16	-	TRBJ1-1	TGTGCCAGCAGTGATTTGGGACGGATTTGGGACACTGAAGCTTTCTTT	CASSDLGRIWDTEAFF
-	TRBV5-4	15	-	TRBJ1-1	TGTGCCAGCAGCTCTCGGGGGGGAATGAACACTGAAGCTTTCTTT	CASSSRGGMNTEAFF
-	TRBV28	15	-	TRBJ1-5	TGTGCCAGCAGCCCCACGGGGGGCGGCGGTCAGCCCCAGCATTTT	CASSPTGGGGQPQHF
-	TRBV5-1	15	TRBD1	TRBJ1-6	TGCGCCAGCAGCTTGGGGACAGGGGGAAATTCACCCCTCCACTTT	CASSLGTGGNSPLHF
-	TRBV2	13	-	TRBJ1-1	TGTGCCAGCAGTGATGAGGCAAACACTGAAGCTTTCTTT	CASSDEANTEAFF
-	TRBV11-3	16	TRBD2	TRBJ2-1	TGTGCCAGCAGCTTAGGATCCGGGACTAGCGGGAATGAGCAGTTCTTC	CASSLGSGTSGNEQFF
-	TRBV5-1	14	-	TRBJ1-3	TGCGCCAGCAGCTTGGACGGCGCCCTAAACACCATATATTTT	CASSLDGALNTIYF
-	TRBV29-1	13	TRBD1	TRBJ2-1	TGCAGCGCTGGACAGGGGGCGGGAAATGAGCAGTTCTTC	CSAGQGAGNEQFF
once	TRBV29-1	12	TRBD2	TRBJ2-2	TGCAGCGTTGATCGGGGGGCCGGGGAGCTGTTTTTT	CSVDRGAGELFF
-	TRBV7-9	17	TRBD2	TRBJ2-5	TGTGCCAGCAGCCCTGGGACTAGCGGGACCTTTATGGAGACCCAGTACTTC	CASSPGTSGTFMETQYF
-	TRBV28	17	-	TRBJ1-1	TGTGCCAGCAGTCCCTATACCCGACGGCGGGAGAACACTGAAGCTTTCTTT	CASSPYTRRRENTEAFF
-	TRBV6-1	15	TRBD2	TRBJ2-1	TGTGCCAGCAGGGACCTGGGACTAGAGAGGGTCGAGCAGTTCTTC	CASRDLGLERVEQFF
-	TRBV2	16	TRBD2	TRBJ2-1	TGTGCCAGCAGTACCGGGACTAGCGGGAGAAGGAATGAGCAGTTCTTC	CASSTGTSGRRNEQFF
-	TRBV2	15	-	TRBJ2-6	TGTGCCAGCAGTGAAGGGGGAGCTGGTGCCAACGTCCTGACTTTC	CASSEGGAGANVLTF
-	TRBV19	14	-	TRBJ2-6	TGTGCCAGTAGTCCAGGGTCTGGGGCCAACGTCCTGACTTTC	CASSPGSGANVLTF
-	TRBV6-5	13	-	TRBJ1-1	TGTGCCAGCAGTTCCCGGGAGACAGGAGGAGCTTTCTTT	CASSSRETGGAFF
-	TRBV7-2	18	-	TRBJ2-3	TGTGCCAGCAGCTTGAATGCTGGGGCCGGAGGGGGCACAGATACGCAGTATTTT	CASSLNAGAGGGTDTQYF
-	TRBV7-2	14	-	TRBJ2-5	TGTGCCAGCAGCCCCTGGGACTTCGAAGAGACCCAGTACTTC	CASSPWDFEETQYF
-	TRBV28	15	-	TRBJ1-1	TGTGCCAGCATACAAAAGGGGGACGGTAGGATCCGAGCTTTCTTT	CASIQKGDGRIRAFF
-	TRBV11-3	16	-	TRBJ1-4	TGTGCCAGCAGCTTCGGGGGGATCGCATCGGGCGAAAAACTGTTTTTT	CASSFGGIASGEKLFF
-	TRBV15	17	-	TRBJ2-3	TGTGCCACCAGCAGAGATCGGTGGAGGGACCGAGCAGATACGCAGTATTTT	CATSRDRWRDRADTQYF
-	TRBV5-1	15	-	TRBJ2-1	TGCGCCAGCAGCTCACGACAGAGCTCCTACAATGAGCAGTTCTTC	CASSSRQSSYNEQFF
-	TRBV7-2	15	TRBD1	TRBJ2-7	TGTGCCAGCAGCCCGACGGACAGGAGCTCCTACGAGCAGTACTTC	CASSPTDRSSYEQYF
-	TRBV7-2	16	TRBD2	TRBJ2-7	TGTGCCAGCAGCCCTTCGACTAGCGGGGGGCCGTACGAGCAGTACTTC	CASSPSTSGGPYEQYF
-	TRBV19	12	-	TRBJ2-5	TGTGCCAGTAGTATCGACCAAGAGACCCAGTACTTC	CASSIDQETQYF
-	TRBV18	15	-	TRBJ2-7	TGTGCCAGCTCACCACCCGGGACCATGTTCTACGAGCAGTACTTC	CASSPPGTMFYEQYF
-	TRBV5-1	14	-	TRBJ2-5	TGCGCCAGCAGATTAGCGGTAGGCCAAGAGACCCAGTACTTC	CASRLAVGQETQYF
-	TRBV19	14	-	TRBJ1-1	TGTGCCAGTAGTACCCCGGGCCGGGGCACTGAAGCTTTCTTT	CASSTPGRGTEAFF
-	TRBV9	17	TRBD2	TRBJ2-3	TGTGCCAGCAGCGTATTTAGCGGGGGGGCCGTGGCAGATACGCAGTATTTT	CASSVFSGGAVADTQYF
-	TRBV10-1	13	-	TRBJ2-1	TGCGCCAGCAGTGGGTTCCCCGAGGATGAGCAGTTCTTC	CASSGFPEDEQFF
-	TRBV9	17	-	TRBJ2-1	TGTGCCAGCAGCGTAGTGAGTTCCCTCCAACCGTACAATGAGCAGTTCTTC	CASSVVSSLQPYNEQFF
-	TRBV5-4	16	-	TRBJ2-1	TGTGCCAGCAGCTTGGGGGGGCCGAGCTCCTACAATGAGCAGTTCTTC	CASSLGGPSSYNEQFF
-	TRBV19	15	-	TRBJ2-3	TGTGCCAGTAGTGGCGGGACAGAAAGCACAGATACGCAGTATTTT	CASSGGTESTDTQYF
-	TRBV6-6	14	-	TRBJ2-1	TGTGCCAGCACCACGGGGGAAAGGGCTGGTGAGCAGTTCTTC	CASTTGERAGEQFF
-	TRBV7-9	14	-	TRBJ2-7	TGTGCCAGCAGCCCCACTCGGGGGACCTACGAGCAGTACTTC	CASSPTRGTYEQYF
-	TRBV11-3	14	-	TRBJ2-7	TGTGCCAGCAGCTTAAATGAGGCGCCGGGCGAGCAGTACTTC	CASSLNEAPGEQYF
-	TRBV5-6	18	TRBD1	TRBJ2-7	TGTGCCAGCAGATGTCCCGGGACAGGTCCCCTGGGGTCCTACGAGCAGTACTTC	CASRCPGTGPLGSYEQYF
-	TRBV15	16	TRBD2	TRBJ2-5	TGTGCCACCGGCCGAGGGGCGGGGGACCGGAGAGAGACCCAGTACTTC	CATGRGAGDRRETQYF
-	TRBV2	15	-	TRBJ1-3	TGTGCCAGCAGTCCCCAGGGCTTCTCTGGAAACACCATATATTTT	CASSPQGFSGNTIYF
-	TRBV18	15	TRBD1	TRBJ2-7	TGTGCCAGCTCACCCCAGGGACAGGGCTCCTACGAGCAGTACTTC	CASSPQGQGSYEQYF
-	TRBV5-5	13	-	TRBJ2-7	TGTGCCAGCAGCTTACAGGGCTCCTACGAGCAGTACTTC	CASSLQGSYEQYF
-	TRBV5-1	16	TRBD1	TRBJ1-1	TGCGCCAGCAGCTTGGGGACAGGGCCACCGAACACTGAAGCTTTCTTT	CASSLGTGPPNTEAFF
-	TRBV7-9	13	-	TRBJ1-1	TGTGCCAGCAGCTTGGAGGGGAACACTGAAGCTTTCTTT	CASSLEGNTEAFF